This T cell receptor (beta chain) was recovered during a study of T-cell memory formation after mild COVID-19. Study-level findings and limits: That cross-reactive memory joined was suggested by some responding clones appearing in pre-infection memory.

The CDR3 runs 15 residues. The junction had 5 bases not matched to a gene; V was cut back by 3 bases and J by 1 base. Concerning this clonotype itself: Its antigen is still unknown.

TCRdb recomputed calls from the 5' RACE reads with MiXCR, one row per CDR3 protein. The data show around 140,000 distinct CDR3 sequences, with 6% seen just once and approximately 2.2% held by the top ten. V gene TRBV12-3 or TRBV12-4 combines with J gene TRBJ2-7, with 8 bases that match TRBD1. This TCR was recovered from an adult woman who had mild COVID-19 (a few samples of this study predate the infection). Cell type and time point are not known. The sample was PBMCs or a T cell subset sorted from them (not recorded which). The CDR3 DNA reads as TGTGCCAGCAGTTTTCCGGGACAGGCTTCCTACGAGCAGTACTTC. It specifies CASSFPGQASYEQYF.